The clone carrying this T cell receptor beta chain was observed many times. Antigen unknown. The read stops 3 residues short of the end of the CDR3; the missing end is completed from the germline J gene. Both groups were predominantly of Caucasian heritage. CVID subjects were neither ill nor on immunomodulatory or immunosuppressive medication at sampling. Donors gave 5 to 8 ml heparinized peripheral whole blood. The method was immunoSEQ multiplex PCR; TCRdb's version includes in-frame clones alone and lacks a portion of them. This table holds 25,000 to 30,000 clones with no singletons; the top ten claim around 3%. CDR3 length: 11 residues. Trimming removed 7 bases from V and 6 bases from J, with 10 bases in between. Per germline, CDR1 SQVTM and CDR2 ANQGSEA. These data belong to a study of T cell clonality in common variable immunodeficiency. The study's findings and limits: Reportedly, TCR beta sequences from common variable immunodeficiency showed fewer deletions and N-nucleotide insertions. Compared with controls, CVID subjects had fewer shared TCRbeta clones.

The rearrangement links TRBV29-1 to TRBJ2-1, with D possibly TRBD2 on 7 matching bases. The TCR originated in a human donor with common variable immunodeficiency. The sequenced material came from peripheral blood mononuclear cells. The CDR3 DNA, read in part, is TGCAGCGGTAGGGGGGGCAATGAG. Amino acids: CSGRGGNE. The full-length CDR3 reads as CSGRGGNEQFF.